The clone carrying this TCR beta chain was counted ten times or more. Its target is not known. The data derive from a study of read filtering for tumor transcriptome and immune sequencing. In the study overall: Revised staging placed eight or nine patients in R-ISS I, 15 to 20 in II, 7 in III. Regarding the study as a whole: This fraction held mixed bone marrow immune cells after CD138-negative sorting. Dropping single-read clonotypes raised IR-seq and RNA-seq shared-clonotype correlation.

This library used roughly 370 ng RNA and molecular barcoded adaptors spanning alpha/delta and beta/gamma chains. In TCRdb, the reads were re-called with MiXCR into one record per CDR3 protein. The table records approximately 43,000 distinct CDR3 sequences, under 15% of them present only once. Germline CDR1 and CDR2: SGHRS and YFSETQ. Trimming shortened V by 1 base and J by 5 bases, and 16 bases separated the two germline ends. The CDR3 has 15 amino acids. The chain combines TRBV5-1 with TRBJ2-7, with D hard to call. Input material: a population of CD138-negative cells sorted from bone marrow. This TCR derives from a donor older than 35 with multiple myeloma. CDR3 loop: CASSLPAPDVHEQYF. The CDR3 DNA follows: TGCGCCAGCAGCTTGCCGGCCCCAGACGTCCACGAGCAGTACTTC.